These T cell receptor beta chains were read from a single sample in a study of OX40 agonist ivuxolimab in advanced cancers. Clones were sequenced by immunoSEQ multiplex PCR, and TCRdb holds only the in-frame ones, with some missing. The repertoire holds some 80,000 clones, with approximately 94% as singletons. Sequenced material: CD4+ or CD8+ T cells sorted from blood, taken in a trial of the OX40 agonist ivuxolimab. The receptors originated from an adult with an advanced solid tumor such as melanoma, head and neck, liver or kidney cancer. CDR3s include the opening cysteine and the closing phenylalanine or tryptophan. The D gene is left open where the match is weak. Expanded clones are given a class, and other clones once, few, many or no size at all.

CDR3aa: CASSKGMNTEAFF
CDR3nt: TGTGCCAGCAGTAAGGGGATGAACACTGAAGCTTTCTTT
d_gene: NA
j_gene: TRBJ1-1
abundance: few
v_gene: TRBV6-1

CDR3aa: CASSERPMNTEAFF
CDR3nt: TGTGCCAGCAGTGAACGGCCTATGAACACTGAAGCTTTCTTT
d_gene: NA
j_gene: TRBJ1-1
abundance: NA
v_gene: TRBV2

CDR3aa: CASSFGQSQRNEKLFF
CDR3nt: TGTGCCAGCAGCTTCGGACAGTCGCAGAGGAATGAAAAACTGTTTTTT
d_gene: NA
j_gene: TRBJ1-4
abundance: NA
v_gene: TRBV7-9

CDR3aa: CASSLAIRANTEAFF
CDR3nt: TGTGCCAGCAGCTTAGCGATCAGGGCGAACACTGAAGCTTTCTTT
d_gene: NA
j_gene: TRBJ1-1
abundance: NA
v_gene: TRBV7-2

CDR3aa: CASNGRGNTGELFF
CDR3nt: TGTGCCAGCAACGGGCGAGGGAACACCGGGGAGCTGTTTTTT
d_gene: NA
j_gene: TRBJ2-2
abundance: few
v_gene: TRBV11-3

CDR3aa: CASSPTQETQYF
CDR3nt: TGTGCCAGCAGCCCTACCCAGGAGACCCAGTACTTC
d_gene: NA
j_gene: TRBJ2-5
abundance: NA
v_gene: TRBV9

CDR3aa: CASSYVPDRTYEQYF
CDR3nt: TGTGCCAGCAGTTACGTCCCGGACCGAACCTACGAGCAGTACTTC
d_gene: NA
j_gene: TRBJ2-7
abundance: NA
v_gene: TRBV6-5

CDR3aa: CASSIRTGLGTNEKLFF
CDR3nt: TGTGCCAGTAGTATCCGGACAGGCCTCGGAACTAATGAAAAACTGTTTTTT
d_gene: TRBD1
j_gene: TRBJ1-4
abundance: NA
v_gene: TRBV19

CDR3aa: CASSFGGDNTQETQYF
CDR3nt: TGTGCCAGCAGCTTTGGAGGGGACAACACACAAGAGACCCAGTACTTC
d_gene: NA
j_gene: TRBJ2-5
abundance: NA
v_gene: TRBV7-2

CDR3aa: CASSALYGQQETQYF
CDR3nt: TGTGCCAGCAGTGCTCTCTACGGACAACAAGAGACCCAGTACTTC
d_gene: NA
j_gene: TRBJ2-5
abundance: NA
v_gene: TRBV25-1

CDR3aa: CASSPEGQGTDTQYF
CDR3nt: TGTGCCAGCAGCCCAGAGGGACAGGGTACAGATACGCAGTATTTT
d_gene: TRBD1
j_gene: TRBJ2-3
abundance: NA
v_gene: TRBV11-3

CDR3aa: CAWNPPGTGNYGYTF
CDR3nt: TGTGCCTGGAATCCACCCGGGACAGGGAACTATGGCTACACCTTC
d_gene: TRBD1
j_gene: TRBJ1-2
abundance: NA
v_gene: TRBV30

CDR3aa: CASSARGGLAGFAGELFF
CDR3nt: TGCGCCAGCAGCGCCCGAGGCGGACTAGCGGGATTCGCCGGGGAGCTGTTTTTT
d_gene: TRBD2
j_gene: TRBJ2-2
abundance: NA
v_gene: TRBV4-1

CDR3aa: CASSPKTSGIVGELFF
CDR3nt: TGTGCCAGCAGCCCCAAGACTAGCGGGATTGTCGGGGAGCTGTTTTTT
d_gene: TRBD2
j_gene: TRBJ2-2
abundance: once
v_gene: TRBV7-3

CDR3aa: CASKVPGGRETQYF
CDR3nt: TGTGCCAGCAAAGTCCCGGGAGGGCGGGAGACCCAGTACTTC
d_gene: TRBD2
j_gene: TRBJ2-5
abundance: NA
v_gene: TRBV6-1

CDR3aa: CASTTMGARAGNEQFF
CDR3nt: TGTGCCAGCACCACCATGGGGGCCAGGGCTGGTAATGAGCAGTTCTTC
d_gene: NA
j_gene: TRBJ2-1
abundance: once
v_gene: TRBV27

CDR3aa: CASSLSSGPQETQYF
CDR3nt: TGTGCTAGCAGCTTGTCTAGCGGACCCCAAGAGACCCAGTACTTC
d_gene: TRBD2
j_gene: TRBJ2-5
abundance: NA
v_gene: TRBV7-7

CDR3aa: CASSLVAGAKNIQYF
CDR3nt: TGCGCCAGCAGCTTGGTGGCAGGGGCCAAAAACATTCAGTACTTC
d_gene: NA
j_gene: TRBJ2-4
abundance: NA
v_gene: TRBV5-1

CDR3aa: CASTLGGAGANVLTF
CDR3nt: TGTGCCAGCACCCTTGGGGGAGCTGGGGCCAACGTCCTGACTTTC
d_gene: NA
j_gene: TRBJ2-6
abundance: NA
v_gene: TRBV11-3

CDR3aa: CASSLGGEGYEQYF
CDR3nt: TGCGCCAGCAGCTTAGGAGGGGAGGGCTACGAGCAGTACTTC
d_gene: TRBD2
j_gene: TRBJ2-7
abundance: NA
v_gene: TRBV5-1

CDR3aa: CASRHGTLTGELFF
CDR3nt: TGTGCCAGCAGACACGGGACCCTCACCGGGGAGCTGTTTTTT
d_gene: NA
j_gene: TRBJ2-2
abundance: NA
v_gene: TRBV6-5

CDR3aa: CASSLGDRGTGNTIYF
CDR3nt: TGCGCCAGCAGCTTGGGGGACAGGGGGACTGGAAACACCATATATTTT
d_gene: TRBD1
j_gene: TRBJ1-3
abundance: NA
v_gene: TRBV5-1

CDR3aa: CASRENGETQYF
CDR3nt: TGTGCCAGCAGGGAAAATGGGGAGACCCAGTACTTC
d_gene: NA
j_gene: TRBJ2-5
abundance: NA
v_gene: TRBV6-1

CDR3aa: CASSQRGRGGTEAFF
CDR3nt: TGTGCCAGCAGCCAAAGAGGCCGGGGGGGCACTGAAGCTTTCTTT
d_gene: NA
j_gene: TRBJ1-1
abundance: few
v_gene: TRBV4-2

CDR3aa: CASSREGGYNQPQHF
CDR3nt: TGTGCCAGTAGTAGAGAGGGGGGGTACAATCAGCCCCAGCATTTT
d_gene: NA
j_gene: TRBJ1-5
abundance: NA
v_gene: TRBV19

CDR3aa: CASSQDAGLTSTDTQYF
CDR3nt: TGTGCCAGCAGCCAAGACGCGGGGCTAACTAGCACAGATACGCAGTATTTT
d_gene: NA
j_gene: TRBJ2-3
abundance: NA
v_gene: TRBV14

CDR3aa: CASSPVILEIEGQYF
CDR3nt: TGTGCCAGCTCACCCGTCATTCTGGAGATAGAAGGGCAGTACTTC
d_gene: NA
j_gene: TRBJ2-7
abundance: once
v_gene: TRBV18

CDR3aa: CASTLSGGEENIQYF
CDR3nt: TGTGCCAGCACCCTTTCGGGGGGCGAGGAAAACATTCAGTACTTC
d_gene: NA
j_gene: TRBJ2-4
abundance: NA
v_gene: TRBV21-1

CDR3aa: CASSLEGSRNTIYF
CDR3nt: TGTGCCAGCAGCTTAGAGGGAAGCAGAAACACCATATATTTT
d_gene: NA
j_gene: TRBJ1-3
abundance: NA
v_gene: TRBV7-2

CDR3aa: CASSLPGGYEQYF
CDR3nt: TGCGCCAGCAGCTTGCCAGGGGGCTACGAGCAGTACTTC
d_gene: TRBD1
j_gene: TRBJ2-7
abundance: NA
v_gene: TRBV5-1

CDR3aa: CASISEGNTIYF
CDR3nt: TGTGCCAGCATCTCGGAAGGAAACACCATATATTTT
d_gene: NA
j_gene: TRBJ1-3
abundance: NA
v_gene: TRBV28

CDR3aa: CASSRLPGRSGELFF
CDR3nt: TGCGCCAGCAGCCGCCTGCCGGGAAGGTCCGGGGAGCTGTTTTTT
d_gene: NA
j_gene: TRBJ2-2
abundance: once
v_gene: TRBV5-1

CDR3aa: CASSQPSVGEQFF
CDR3nt: TGTGCCAGCAGCCAACCTAGCGTCGGCGAGCAGTTCTTC
d_gene: NA
j_gene: TRBJ2-1
abundance: NA
v_gene: TRBV5-6

CDR3aa: CASSLPGPINEKLFF
CDR3nt: TGTGCCAGCAGCTTACCGGGACCCATTAATGAAAAACTGTTTTTT
d_gene: NA
j_gene: TRBJ1-4
abundance: NA
v_gene: TRBV5-5

CDR3aa: CASSPLAGEETQYF
CDR3nt: TGCGCCAGCAGCCCCCTAGCGGGAGAAGAGACCCAGTACTTC
d_gene: TRBD2
j_gene: TRBJ2-5
abundance: NA
v_gene: TRBV5-1

CDR3aa: CASSLEGGAYEQYF
CDR3nt: TGTGCCAGCAGCTTAGAGGGGGGGGCCTACGAGCAGTACTTC
d_gene: TRBD2
j_gene: TRBJ2-7
abundance: NA
v_gene: TRBV11-3

CDR3aa: CASSTPRGGGNQPQHF
CDR3nt: TGTGCCAGCAGCACCCCAAGGGGGGGTGGGAATCAGCCCCAGCATTTT
d_gene: NA
j_gene: TRBJ1-5
abundance: NA
v_gene: TRBV28

CDR3aa: CASSLERTSYNEQFF
CDR3nt: TGCGCCAGCAGCTTGGAGAGGACTAGCTACAATGAGCAGTTCTTC
d_gene: TRBD2
j_gene: TRBJ2-1
abundance: few
v_gene: TRBV5-1

CDR3aa: CASSIWTSLPGELFF
CDR3nt: TGTGCCAGTAGTATCTGGACTAGCCTCCCCGGGGAGCTGTTTTTT
d_gene: TRBD2
j_gene: TRBJ2-2
abundance: few
v_gene: TRBV19

CDR3aa: CASSPDSASGNTIYF
CDR3nt: TGTGCCAGCAGCCCAGACAGCGCCTCTGGAAACACCATATATTTT
d_gene: NA
j_gene: TRBJ1-3
abundance: NA
v_gene: TRBV6-5

CDR3aa: CASSVGVGTEAFF
CDR3nt: TGCGCCAGCAGCGTAGGGGTGGGAACTGAAGCTTTCTTT
d_gene: NA
j_gene: TRBJ1-1
abundance: NA
v_gene: TRBV5-1

CDR3aa: CASRKYSNQPQHF
CDR3nt: TGTGCCAGCAGGAAATATAGCAATCAGCCCCAGCATTTT
d_gene: NA
j_gene: TRBJ1-5
abundance: NA
v_gene: TRBV6-5

CDR3aa: CASSPGTANTGELFF
CDR3nt: TGCGCCAGCAGTCCCGGGACAGCGAACACCGGGGAGCTGTTTTTT
d_gene: TRBD1
j_gene: TRBJ2-2
abundance: once
v_gene: TRBV10-1

CDR3aa: CASSPGLDTGELFF
CDR3nt: TGTGCCAGCAGCCCGGGACTCGACACCGGGGAGCTGTTTTTT
d_gene: NA
j_gene: TRBJ2-2
abundance: NA
v_gene: TRBV7-2

CDR3aa: CASSPLPLARTTLSTDTQYF
CDR3nt: TGTGCCAGCTCACCACTCCCTCTAGCGCGAACGACCCTAAGCACAGATACGCAGTATTTT
d_gene: NA
j_gene: TRBJ2-3
abundance: NA
v_gene: TRBV18

CDR3aa: CSVGTGINFGTEAFF
CDR3nt: TGCAGCGTGGGGACAGGGATTAATTTTGGGACTGAAGCTTTCTTT
d_gene: TRBD1
j_gene: TRBJ1-1
abundance: NA
v_gene: TRBV29-1